A single T cell receptor beta chain is shown here with its context. Its specificity is unknown. The data derive from a study of CD8 T cell repertoires and HIV-1 epitope variants. Whole-study context: Tested: three Gag epitope families, Nef HW9 and YT9.

CDR3 length: 16 amino acids. CDR1 is SGDLS and CDR2 is YYNGEE in the germline V gene. Trimming at V came to 3 bases and at J to 3 bases, leaving 9 bases not matched to a gene. Profiled with immunoSEQ multiplex PCR; TCRdb holds only in-frame clones, not every one. Of about 4,800 clones in the sample, about 67% were seen once. The chain combines TRBV9 with TRBJ2-3, with 8 nucleotides matching TRBD2. Material: cultured CD8+ T cells derived from PBMCs. This receptor was identified in a male donor with HIV. The CDR3 DNA reads TGTGCCAGCAGCGCCTCCGGGACTAGTCAAACAGATACGCAGTATTTT. Translating it yields CASSASGTSQTDTQYF.